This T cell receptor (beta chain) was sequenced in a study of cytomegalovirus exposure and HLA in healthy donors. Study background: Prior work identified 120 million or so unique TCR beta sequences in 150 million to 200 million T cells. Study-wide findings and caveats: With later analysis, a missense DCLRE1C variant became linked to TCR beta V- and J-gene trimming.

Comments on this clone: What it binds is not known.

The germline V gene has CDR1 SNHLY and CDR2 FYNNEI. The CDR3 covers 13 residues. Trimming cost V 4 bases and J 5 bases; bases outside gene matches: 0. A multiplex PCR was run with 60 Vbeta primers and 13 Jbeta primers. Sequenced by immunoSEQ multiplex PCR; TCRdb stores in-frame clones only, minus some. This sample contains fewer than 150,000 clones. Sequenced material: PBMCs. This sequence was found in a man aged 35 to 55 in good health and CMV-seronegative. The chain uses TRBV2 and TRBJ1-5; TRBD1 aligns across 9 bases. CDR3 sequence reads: CASSGQGDQPQHF. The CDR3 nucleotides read TGTGCCAGCAGTGGACAGGGGGATCAGCCCCAGCATTTT. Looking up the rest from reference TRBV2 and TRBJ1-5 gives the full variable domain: EPEVTQTPSHQVTQMGQEVILRCVPISNHLYFYWYRQILGQKVEFLVSFYNNEISEKSEIFDDQFSVERPDGSNFTLKIRSTKLEDSAMYFCASSGQGDQPQHFGDGTRLSIL.